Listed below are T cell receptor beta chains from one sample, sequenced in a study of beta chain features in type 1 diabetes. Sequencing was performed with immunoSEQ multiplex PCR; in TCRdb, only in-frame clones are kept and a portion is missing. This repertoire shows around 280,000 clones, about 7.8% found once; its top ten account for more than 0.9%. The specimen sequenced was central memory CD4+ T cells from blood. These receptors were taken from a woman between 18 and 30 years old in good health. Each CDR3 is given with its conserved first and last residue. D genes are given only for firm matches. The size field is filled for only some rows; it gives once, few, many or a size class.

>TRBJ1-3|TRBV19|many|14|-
TGTGCCAGTACACGAGGGGGTTCCGGAAACACCATATATTTT
CASTRGGSGNTIYF
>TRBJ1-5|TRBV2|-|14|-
TGTGCCAGCAGTGAACGGCAGGGCGATCAGCCCCAGCATTTT
CASSERQGDQPQHF
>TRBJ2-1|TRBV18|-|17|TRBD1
TGTGCCAGCTCACCAAGGCAGGGGGCGAGCTCCTACAATGAGCAGTTCTTC
CASSPRQGASSYNEQFF
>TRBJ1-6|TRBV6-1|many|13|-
TGTGCCAGCAGCCACAGGGAGGATTCACCCCTCCACTTT
CASSHREDSPLHF
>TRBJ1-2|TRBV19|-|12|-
TGTGCCAGTAGATTCAGCAACTATGGCTACACCTTC
CASRFSNYGYTF
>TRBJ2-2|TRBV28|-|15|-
TGTGCCAGCAGTTTCCGGAAAGTTTACAGCGGGGAGCTGTTTTTT
CASSFRKVYSGELFF
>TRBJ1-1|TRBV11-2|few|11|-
TGTGCCAGCAGCCGACAGATTGAAGCTTTCTTT
CASSRQIEAFF
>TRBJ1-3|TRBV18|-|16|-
TGTGCCAGCTCACCTGCCGGGACAACAGGGGGAAACACCATATATTTT
CASSPAGTTGGNTIYF
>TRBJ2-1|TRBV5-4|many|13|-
TGTGCCAGCAGCGTAGAGCTAGCAAGTGAGCAGTTCTTC
CASSVELASEQFF
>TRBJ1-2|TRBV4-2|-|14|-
TGTGCCAGCAGCTCCGGGTCCCGGAAGTATGGCTACACCTTC
CASSSGSRKYGYTF
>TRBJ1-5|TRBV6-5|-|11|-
TGTGCCAGCAGTTCCGGAGGGCCCCAGCATTTT
CASSSGGPQHF
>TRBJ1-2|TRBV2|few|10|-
TGTGCCAGCAGTGAGGTGGTGGGCAGCTTC
CASSEVVGSF
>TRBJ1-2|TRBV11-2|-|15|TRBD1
TGTGCCAGCAGCCCACAGGGGGCAGGGGGCGATGGCTACACCTTC
CASSPQGAGGDGYTF
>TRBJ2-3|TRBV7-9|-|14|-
TGTGCCAGCAGCCCCTTAGGGTCAACAGATACGCAGTATTTT
CASSPLGSTDTQYF
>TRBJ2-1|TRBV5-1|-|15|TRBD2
TGCGCCAGCAGCCCCGGCGGGGGTCCCTCCAATGAGCAGTTCTTC
CASSPGGGPSNEQFF
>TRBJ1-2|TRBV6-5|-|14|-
TGTGCCAGCAGTTACAGGGCCCTTTCCTATGGCTACACCTTC
CASSYRALSYGYTF
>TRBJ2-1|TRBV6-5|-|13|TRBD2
TGTGCCAGCACCGGGACTAGCGGGGATGAGCAGTTCTTC
CASTGTSGDEQFF
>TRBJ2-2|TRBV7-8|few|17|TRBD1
TGTGCCAGCAGCTTAGTTCCCGGACAGGGAGACACCGGGGAGCTGTTTTTT
CASSLVPGQGDTGELFF
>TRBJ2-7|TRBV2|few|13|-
TGTGCCAGCAGTGATTCGATCTCCTACGAGCAGTACTTC
CASSDSISYEQYF
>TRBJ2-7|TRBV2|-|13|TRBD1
TGTGCCAGCAAATCGACAGGGACCTACGAGCAGTACTTC
CASKSTGTYEQYF
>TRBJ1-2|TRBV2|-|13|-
TGTGCCAGCAGTTTCGGTGAGGCCTATGGCTACACCTTC
CASSFGEAYGYTF
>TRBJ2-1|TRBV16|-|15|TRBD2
TGTGCCAGCAGCAGCTGGAGCGGGAGTAAGAATGAGCAGTTCTTC
CASSSWSGSKNEQFF
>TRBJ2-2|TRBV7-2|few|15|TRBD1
TGTGCCAGCAGCCCCCGGACAGGCGGCACCGGGGAGCTGTTTTTT
CASSPRTGGTGELFF
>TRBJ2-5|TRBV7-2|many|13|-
TGTGCCAGCACCTTCACAGGGTCGGAGACCCAGTACTTC
CASTFTGSETQYF